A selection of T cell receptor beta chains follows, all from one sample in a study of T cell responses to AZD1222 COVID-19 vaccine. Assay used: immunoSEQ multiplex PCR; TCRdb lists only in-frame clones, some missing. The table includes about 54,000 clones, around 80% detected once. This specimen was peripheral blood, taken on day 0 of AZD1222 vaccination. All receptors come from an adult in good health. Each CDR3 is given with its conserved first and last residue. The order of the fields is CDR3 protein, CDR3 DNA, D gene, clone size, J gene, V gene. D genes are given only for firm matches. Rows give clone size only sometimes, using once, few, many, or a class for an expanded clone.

CASSLAGQGSYEQYF,TGTGCCAGCAGCTTGGCCGGACAGGGGTCCTACGAGCAGTACTTC,TRBD1,-,TRBJ2-7,TRBV5-4
CASSMYSSYNEQFF,TGTGCCAGTAGTATGTATAGCTCCTACAATGAGCAGTTCTTC,-,-,TRBJ2-1,TRBV19
CASSLLAASHEQYF,TGTGCCAGCAGTTTACTAGCGGCTTCCCACGAGCAGTACTTC,TRBD2,-,TRBJ2-7,TRBV3-1/TRBV3-2
CASSLAALQTDTQYF,TGTGCCAGCAGCTTAGCTGCCCTTCAAACAGATACGCAGTATTTT,-,-,TRBJ2-3,TRBV7-9
CASSGRGSGQETQYF,TGCGCCAGCAGCGGCCGAGGGAGCGGCCAAGAGACCCAGTACTTC,-,-,TRBJ2-5,TRBV5-1
CASSQGTGTKPLHF,TGTGCCAGCAGCCAAGGAACAGGGACGAAACCCCTCCACTTT,-,-,TRBJ1-6,TRBV4-2
CASRRAGASNQPQHF,TGTGCCAGCAGACGGGCGGGGGCTAGCAATCAGCCCCAGCATTTT,-,-,TRBJ1-5,TRBV27
CASTLSGDNYNSPLHF,TGTGCCAGCACACTTTCCGGGGACAACTATAATTCACCCCTCCACTTT,-,-,TRBJ1-6,TRBV27
CASSPSGTGYDEQYF,TGTGCCAGCAGCCCTTCAGGGACAGGGTACGACGAGCAGTACTTC,TRBD1,-,TRBJ2-7,TRBV11-3
CASSLARVYEQYF,TGTGCCAGCAGCCTAGCCCGAGTCTACGAGCAGTACTTC,-,-,TRBJ2-7,TRBV12-3/TRBV12-4
CASRRGPYQPQHF,TGTGCCAGTAGAAGAGGGCCTTATCAGCCCCAGCATTTT,-,-,TRBJ1-5,TRBV19
CASSPIAGAGIREQFF,TGTGCCAGCAGTCCGATAGCGGGAGCGGGGATTCGCGAGCAGTTCTTC,TRBD2,-,TRBJ2-1,TRBV27
CASSLASVTGELFF,TGTGCCAGCAGCTTAGCGTCGGTTACCGGGGAGCTGTTTTTT,-,-,TRBJ2-2,TRBV11-1
CASRAQQGPYEQYF,TGTGCCAGCAGGGCCCAACAGGGACCCTACGAGCAGTACTTC,-,-,TRBJ2-7,TRBV2
CASSSGLAGGLSTDTQYF,TGCGCCAGCAGCTCGGGACTAGCGGGGGGCCTTAGCACAGATACGCAGTATTTT,TRBD2,-,TRBJ2-3,TRBV5-1
CSASSALEYEQYF,TGCAGTGCTAGTAGCGCGTTAGAATACGAGCAGTACTTC,-,-,TRBJ2-7,TRBV20-1
CASSSLGQGGYGYTF,TGTGCCAGCAGCTCCCTGGGGCAGGGAGGATATGGCTACACCTTC,-,-,TRBJ1-2,TRBV28
CASSLGQSIDNEQFF,TGCGCCAGCAGCTTGGGACAGTCCATTGACAATGAGCAGTTCTTC,-,-,TRBJ2-1,TRBV5-1
CASSFRLRVYQPQHF,TGTGCCAGCAGTTTCCGCCTCAGGGTGTACCAGCCCCAGCATTTT,-,-,TRBJ1-5,TRBV28
CASSYGGEQFF,TGTGCCAGCAGTTACGGGGGTGAGCAGTTCTTC,-,-,TRBJ2-1,TRBV6-5
CASSLGRDRKAFF,TGTGCCAGCAGCCTCGGACGTGACAGAAAAGCTTTCTTT,-,-,TRBJ1-1,TRBV6-5
CASRGQSRAGELFF,TGTGCCAGCCGGGGGCAGTCGAGGGCCGGGGAGCTGTTTTTT,-,-,TRBJ2-2,TRBV6-5
CATAQSVGLIETQYF,TGTGCCACCGCACAGAGCGTTGGATTGATCGAGACCCAGTACTTC,-,-,TRBJ2-5,TRBV24-1
CASSLEQLAGGPREQFF,TGCGCCAGCAGCTTGGAGCAACTAGCGGGAGGGCCCCGGGAGCAGTTCTTC,TRBD2,once,TRBJ2-1,TRBV5-1
CASSILSRGEQFF,TGTGCCAGTAGTATCCTCTCTCGGGGGGAGCAGTTCTTC,-,-,TRBJ2-1,TRBV19
CASSNRGPNQPQHF,TGTGCCAGCAGCAACAGGGGGCCGAATCAGCCCCAGCATTTT,TRBD1,-,TRBJ1-5,TRBV6-5
CASSMAGMNTEAFF,TGTGCCAGTAGTATGGCAGGGATGAACACTGAAGCTTTCTTT,-,-,TRBJ1-1,TRBV19
CASTSAGGREPQHF,-,-,-,TRBJ1-5,TRBV19
CASSQDLDEQYF,TGTGCCAGCAGCCAAGATCTAGACGAGCAGTACTTC,-,-,TRBJ2-7,TRBV3-1/TRBV3-2
CASSLVPGPGETQYF,TGTGCCAGCAGCTTGGTCCCAGGGCCAGGAGAGACCCAGTACTTC,-,-,TRBJ2-5,TRBV5-4
CASSLGQGWKAFF,TGTGCCAGCTCACTTGGACAGGGGTGGAAAGCTTTCTTT,TRBD1,-,TRBJ1-1,TRBV18
CASSFGTVPPGELFF,TGTGCCAGCAGCTTTGGCACAGTGCCCCCCGGGGAGCTGTTTTTT,-,-,TRBJ2-2,TRBV5-4
CASSEVRQGGPRETQYF,TGTGCCAGCAGTGAAGTAAGGCAGGGAGGGCCTCGGGAGACCCAGTACTTC,TRBD2,-,TRBJ2-5,TRBV6-1
CASSLDTRGGRNEQFF,TGTGCCAGCAGCTTAGATACCCGGGGGGGCAGGAATGAGCAGTTCTTC,TRBD2,-,TRBJ2-1,TRBV7-9
CASSPKLEWGLWNEQFF,TGTGCCAGCAGCCCAAAGCTAGAATGGGGCTTATGGAATGAGCAGTTCTTC,-,once,TRBJ2-1,TRBV7-9
CAWQGTGGYTF,TGTGCCTGGCAGGGGACGGGCGGCTACACCTTC,-,-,TRBJ1-2,TRBV30
CASSEGRGKPLHF,TGTGCCAGCAGTGAGGGGAGAGGCAAGCCCCTCCACTTT,-,-,TRBJ1-6,TRBV2
CASRDSTGGFGYTF,TGTGCCAGCAGGGATTCGACAGGGGGTTTTGGCTACACCTTC,TRBD1,-,TRBJ1-2,TRBV6-5
CASSLGAGASSEQYF,TGTGCCAGCAGCTTGGGGGCAGGGGCCTCGAGCGAGCAGTACTTC,-,-,TRBJ2-7,TRBV7-8
CASSRRGDSNQPQHF,TGTGCCAGCAGCCGCCGAGGGGATAGCAATCAGCCCCAGCATTTT,-,-,TRBJ1-5,TRBV16
CASNAGGGNTGELFF,TGTGCCAGCAACGCTGGGGGTGGGAACACCGGGGAGCTGTTTTTT,-,-,TRBJ2-2,TRBV7-6
CASSLAGGSGNTIYF,TGTGCCAGCAGCTTGGCCGGGGGCTCTGGAAACACCATATATTTT,-,-,TRBJ1-3,TRBV5-4
CASSPNPDRGTGELFF,TGTGCCAGCAGCCCGAACCCGGACAGGGGCACCGGGGAGCTGTTTTTT,TRBD1,-,TRBJ2-2,TRBV7-8
CASSQPTGSNEKLFF,TGTGCCAGCAGCCAACCGACAGGGAGCAATGAAAAACTGTTTTTT,TRBD1,-,TRBJ1-4,TRBV7-2
CASSVVDRANTEAFF,TGTGCCAGCAGCGTAGTAGACAGGGCGAACACTGAAGCTTTCTTT,TRBD1,few,TRBJ1-1,TRBV9
CASSPGGEAFF,TGTGCCAGCAGCCCAGGGGGTGAAGCTTTCTTT,TRBD1,once,TRBJ1-1,TRBV7-8
CASSAYGSRRSSYEQYF,TGTGCCAGCAGCGCATACGGGAGCAGGCGGAGCTCCTACGAGCAGTACTTC,-,-,TRBJ2-7,TRBV6-2/TRBV6-3
CASSLKGTGNGGELFF,TGTGCCAGCAGCTTAAAAGGGACAGGGAACGGCGGGGAGCTGTTTTTT,TRBD1,-,TRBJ2-2,TRBV7-3
CASSSGSRGYGYTF,TGTGCCAGCAGTTCAGGGAGCAGGGGCTATGGCTACACCTTC,-,-,TRBJ1-2,TRBV28
CASSFSGTRNTIYF,TGTGCCAGCAGTTTTTCTGGAACGAGAAACACCATATATTTT,-,once,TRBJ1-3,TRBV6-5
CASSLVGSEGYGYTF,TGTGCCAGCAGCTTAGTTGGCAGTGAGGGCTATGGCTACACCTTC,-,once,TRBJ1-2,TRBV7-9